This is a list of T cell receptor beta chains from one sample in a study of blood T cell repertoires in COVID-19. Assay: immunoSEQ multiplex PCR; the TCRdb copy retains only in-frame clones and omits some. The profile shows some 120,000 clones, 65% to 90% of them singletons. The sample comprised peripheral blood. The receptors were sampled from a woman older than 75 with acute or convalescent COVID-19. Both conserved end residues are part of each CDR3.

CDR3aa	v_gene	j_gene
CAISKQGGEEKLFF	TRBV10-3	TRBJ1-4
CASSGTGGLGGEKLFF	TRBV5-5	TRBJ1-4
CASSLDPLGGQPQHF	TRBV5-1	TRBJ1-5
CASSLGQGIIQPQHF	TRBV7-9	TRBJ1-5
CASSSSTGNSPLHF	TRBV5-1	TRBJ1-6
CSAQQGRSYTF	TRBV20-1	TRBJ1-2
CASSPPGGQNTEAFF	TRBV18	TRBJ1-1
CASSAWTGDPSYEGYTF	TRBV7-2	TRBJ1-2
CASSRAGASSYNSPLHF	TRBV21-1	TRBJ1-6
CASSHLGRDTEAFF	TRBV6-5	TRBJ1-1
CASSSQRGGSYEQYF	TRBV7-6	TRBJ2-7
CASSPHGGADTQYF	TRBV5-4	TRBJ2-3
CATSRDMGRGNNSPLHF	TRBV15	TRBJ1-6
CASDSPDYNGQFF	TRBV12-3/TRBV12-4	TRBJ2-1
CASSADRGTNEKLFF	TRBV9	TRBJ1-4
CASSTVGSQYF	TRBV5-8	TRBJ2-5
CASSINRGLEKLFF	TRBV19	TRBJ1-4
CASSDPPSSYNEQFF	TRBV6-1	TRBJ2-1
CASSFPGGRGDTQYF	TRBV28	TRBJ2-3
CASRPRDRDGYTF	TRBV5-4	TRBJ1-2